The clone carrying this T cell receptor beta chain has ten or more counts. The antigen is not known. From RNA transcripts, TCR beta CDR3 regions were amplified. The TCR CDR3 was amplified in a first-round RT-PCR using the HTBI primer set. TCRdb independently ran MiXCR on the multiplex PCR reads; one entry per CDR3 protein. The sample has 380,000 or so distinct CDR3 sequences, about 18% seen once. The source of the sample is a study of T cells in Graves' hyperthyroidism and ophthalmopathy. Findings and limits, study-wide: Blood shared most expanded thyroid clonotypes above 0.001. For ophthalmopathy, model prediction preceded onset by a median around six months.

The V and J ends lost 4 bases and 3 bases, in that order; junction bases with no gene match: 4. This CDR3 is built from 16 residues. In germline, CDR1 is SGHAT, CDR2 FQNNGV. Newly diagnosed hyperthyroidism patients aged 18 to 65 years had disease lasting under 2 months. Input material: blood. The V call is TRBV11-2, the J call TRBJ2-7; 15 nucleotides match TRBD2. This clonotype was sampled from a woman under 30 with Graves' hyperthyroidism. The CDR3 bases are TGTGCCAGCAGCTCAAGGACTAGCGGGGGGGACTACGAGCAGTACTTC. It is translated as CASSSRTSGGDYEQYF.